This T cell receptor beta chain was obtained from a study of T cell changes during pregnancy in multiple sclerosis. Clones were read by immunoSEQ multiplex PCR, and TCRdb kept only the in-frame ones, dropping some. This table has about 100,000 clones, about nine tenths appearing once. The CDR3 consists of 15 residues. The V gene lost 1 base and the J gene lost 2 bases, with 11 bases spanning the gap. Germline V gene lookup returns CDR1 SEHNR and CDR2 FQNEAQ (reference sequence). This specimen consisted of peripheral blood, obtained in the second trimester of pregnancy. This chain links TRBV7-9 with TRBJ1-1; unclear D gene. The receptor was derived from a female donor in good health, enrolled as a control in a pregnancy study. The CDR3 nucleotides read TGTGCCAGCAGCTTAGTGAGTTTAGCTAACACTGAAGCTTTCTTT. Its translation: CASSLVSLANTEAFF.